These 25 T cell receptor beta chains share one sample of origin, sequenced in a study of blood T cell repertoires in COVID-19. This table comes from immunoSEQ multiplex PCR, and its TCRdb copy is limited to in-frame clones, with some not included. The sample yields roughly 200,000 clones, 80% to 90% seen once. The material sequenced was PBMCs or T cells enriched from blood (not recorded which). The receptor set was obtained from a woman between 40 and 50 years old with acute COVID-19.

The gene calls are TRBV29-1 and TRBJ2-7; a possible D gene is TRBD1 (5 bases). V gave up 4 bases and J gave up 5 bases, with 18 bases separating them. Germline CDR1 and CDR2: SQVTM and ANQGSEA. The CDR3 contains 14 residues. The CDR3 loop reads CSVGRQGGKDEQYF. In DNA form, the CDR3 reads TGCAGCGTTGGGCGGCAGGGTGGTAAGGACGAGCAGTACTTC.

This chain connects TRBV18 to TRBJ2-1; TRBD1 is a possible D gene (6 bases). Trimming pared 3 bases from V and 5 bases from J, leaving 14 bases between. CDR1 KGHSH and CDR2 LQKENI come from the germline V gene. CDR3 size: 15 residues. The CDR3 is CASSPGAGADNEQFF. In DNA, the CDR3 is TGTGCCAGCTCACCCGGGGCAGGGGCCGACAATGAGCAGTTCTTC. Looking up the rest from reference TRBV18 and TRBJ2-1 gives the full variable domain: NAGVMQNPRHLVRRRGQEARLRCSPMKGHSHVYWYRQLPEEGLKFMVYLQKENIIDESGMPKERFSAEFPKEGPSILRIQQVVRGDSAAYFCASSPGAGADNEQFFGPGTRLTVL.

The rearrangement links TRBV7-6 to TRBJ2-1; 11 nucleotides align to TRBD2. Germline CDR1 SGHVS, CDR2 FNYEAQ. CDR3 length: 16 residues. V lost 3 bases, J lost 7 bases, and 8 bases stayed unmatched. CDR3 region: CASSFHLAGGLNEQFF. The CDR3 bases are TGTGCCAGCAGCTTTCACCTAGCGGGAGGCTTAAATGAGCAGTTCTTC.

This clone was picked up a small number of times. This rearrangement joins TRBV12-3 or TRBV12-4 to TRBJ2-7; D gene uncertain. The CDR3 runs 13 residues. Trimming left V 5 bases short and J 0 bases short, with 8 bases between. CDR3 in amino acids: CASSQVASYEQYF. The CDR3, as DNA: TGTGCCAGCAGTCAGGTGGCCTCCTACGAGCAGTACTTC.

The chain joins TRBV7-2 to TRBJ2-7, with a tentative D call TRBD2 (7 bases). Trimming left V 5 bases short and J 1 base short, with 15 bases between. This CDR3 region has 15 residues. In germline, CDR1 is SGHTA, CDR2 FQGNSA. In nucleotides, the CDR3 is TGTGCCAGCAGCCCTGAGGGGGAGGGGTCCTACGAGCAGTACTTC. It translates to CASSPEGEGSYEQYF.

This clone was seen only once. As DNA, the CDR3 is TGTGCCAGCAGCTTAGGGGACAGGTTAATGGGTCGGCCCCAGCATTTT. Protein sequence: CASSLGDRLMGRPQHF. The gene calls are TRBV28 and TRBJ1-5; TRBD1 matches at 8 bases. The CDR3 length is 16 residues. Trimming took 6 bases from V and 9 from J; bases not matched to a gene: 16. Germline V lookup: CDR1 MDHEN, CDR2 SYDVKM.

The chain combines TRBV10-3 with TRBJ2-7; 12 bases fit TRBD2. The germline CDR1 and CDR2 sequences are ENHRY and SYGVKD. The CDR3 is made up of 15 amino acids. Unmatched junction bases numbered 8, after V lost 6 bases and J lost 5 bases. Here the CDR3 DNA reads TGTGCCATCAGGCGACTAGCGGGAGAGGCCCACGAGCAGTACTTC. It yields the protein CAIRRLAGEAHEQYF.

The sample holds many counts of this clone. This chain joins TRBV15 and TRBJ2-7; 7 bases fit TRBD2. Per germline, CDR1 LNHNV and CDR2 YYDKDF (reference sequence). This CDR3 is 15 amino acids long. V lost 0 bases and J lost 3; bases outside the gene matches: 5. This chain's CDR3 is CATSRELSGGYEQYF. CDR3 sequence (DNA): TGTGCCACCAGCAGAGAACTTTCGGGAGGCTACGAGCAGTACTTC.

CDR3 region: CASSLAGQGSTIYF. Written as DNA, the CDR3 is TGCGCCAGCAGCTTAGCTGGACAGGGTAGCACCATATATTTT. The rearrangement links TRBV5-1 to TRBJ1-3, with TRBD1 matching over 8 bases. The CDR3 is made up of 14 amino acids. Germline assignment: CDR1 SGHRS and CDR2 YFSETQ. Trimming cost V 2 bases and J 9 bases; bases outside gene matches: 7.

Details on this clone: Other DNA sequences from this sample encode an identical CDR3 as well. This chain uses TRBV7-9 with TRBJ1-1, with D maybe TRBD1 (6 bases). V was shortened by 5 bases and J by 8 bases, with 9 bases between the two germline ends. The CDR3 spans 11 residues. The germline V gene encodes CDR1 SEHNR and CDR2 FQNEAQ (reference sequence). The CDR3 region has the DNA TGTGCCAGCAGCGCTGGGACAGAAGCTTTCTTT. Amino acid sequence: CASSAGTEAFF.

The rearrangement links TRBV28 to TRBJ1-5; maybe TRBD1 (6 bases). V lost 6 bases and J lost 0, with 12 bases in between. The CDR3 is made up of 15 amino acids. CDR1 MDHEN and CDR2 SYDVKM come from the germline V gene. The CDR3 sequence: CASSAGTHSNQPQHF. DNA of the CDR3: TGTGCCAGCAGCGCCGGGACACATAGCAATCAGCCCCAGCATTTT. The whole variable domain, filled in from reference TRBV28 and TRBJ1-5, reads DVKVTQSSRYLVKRTGEKVFLECVQDMDHENMFWYRQDPGLGLRLIYFSYDVKMKEKGDIPEGYSVSREKKERFSLILESASTNQTSMYLCASSAGTHSNQPQHFGDGTRLSIL.

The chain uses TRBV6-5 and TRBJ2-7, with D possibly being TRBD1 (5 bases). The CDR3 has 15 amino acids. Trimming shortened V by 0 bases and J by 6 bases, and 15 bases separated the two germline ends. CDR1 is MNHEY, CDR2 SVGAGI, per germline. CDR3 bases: TGTGCCAGCAGTTACTCCCCCGGTCAGGGCTCCGAGCAGTACTTC. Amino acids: CASSYSPGQGSEQYF.

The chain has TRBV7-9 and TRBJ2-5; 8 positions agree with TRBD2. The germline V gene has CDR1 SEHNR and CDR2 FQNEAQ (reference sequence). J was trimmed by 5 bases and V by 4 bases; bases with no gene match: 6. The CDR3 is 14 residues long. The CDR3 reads CASSSRGGAETQYF. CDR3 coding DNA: TGTGCCAGCAGCTCTCGGGGGGGGGCGGAGACCCAGTACTTC. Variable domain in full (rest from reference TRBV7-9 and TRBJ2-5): DTGVSQNPRHKITKRGQNVTFRCDPISEHNRLYWYRQTLGQGPEFLTYFQNEAQLEKSRLLSDRFSAERPKGSFSTLEIQRTEQGDSAMYLCASSSRGGAETQYFGPGTRLLVL.

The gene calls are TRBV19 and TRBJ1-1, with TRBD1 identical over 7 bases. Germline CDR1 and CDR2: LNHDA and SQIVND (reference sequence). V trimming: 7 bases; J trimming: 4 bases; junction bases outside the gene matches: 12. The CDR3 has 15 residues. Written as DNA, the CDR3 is TGTGCCAGTAATTCAATAACAGGGGACCGCACTGAAGCTTTCTTT. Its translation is CASNSITGDRTEAFF.

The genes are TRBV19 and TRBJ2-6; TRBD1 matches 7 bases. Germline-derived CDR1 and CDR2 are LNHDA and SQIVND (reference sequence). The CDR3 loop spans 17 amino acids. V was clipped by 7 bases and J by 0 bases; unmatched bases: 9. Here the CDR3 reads CASIPGQLRSGANVLTF. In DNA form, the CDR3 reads TGTGCCAGTATCCCGGGACAGCTTCGCTCTGGGGCCAACGTCCTGACTTTC.

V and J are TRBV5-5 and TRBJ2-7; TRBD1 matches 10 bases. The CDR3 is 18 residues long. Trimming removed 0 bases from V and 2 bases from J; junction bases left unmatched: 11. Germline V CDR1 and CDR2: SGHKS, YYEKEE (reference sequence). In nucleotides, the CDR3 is TGTGCCAGCAGCTTGGGACCGGGACAGGGGAGAGGAACCTACGAGCAGTACTTC. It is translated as CASSLGPGQGRGTYEQYF. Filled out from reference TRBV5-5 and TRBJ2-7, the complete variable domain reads DAGVTQSPTHLIKTRGQQVTLRCSPISGHKSVSWYQQVLGQGPQFIFQYYEKEERGRGNFPDRFSARQFPNYSSELNVNALLLGDSALYLCASSLGPGQGRGTYEQYFGPGTRLTVT.

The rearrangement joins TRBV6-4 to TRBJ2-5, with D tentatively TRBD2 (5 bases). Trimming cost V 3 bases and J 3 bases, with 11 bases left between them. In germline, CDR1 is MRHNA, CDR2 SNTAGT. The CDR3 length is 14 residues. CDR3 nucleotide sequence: TGTGCCAGCAGTGAAGAGGGAGAGGAAGAGACCCAGTACTTC. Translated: CASSEEGEEETQYF.

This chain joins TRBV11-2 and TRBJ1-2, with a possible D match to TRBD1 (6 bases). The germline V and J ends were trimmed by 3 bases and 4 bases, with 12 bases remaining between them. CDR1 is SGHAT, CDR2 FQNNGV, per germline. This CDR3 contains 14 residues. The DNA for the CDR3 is TGTGCCAGCAGCTTTGGACAGTACAGCTATGGCTACACCTTC. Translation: CASSFGQYSYGYTF.

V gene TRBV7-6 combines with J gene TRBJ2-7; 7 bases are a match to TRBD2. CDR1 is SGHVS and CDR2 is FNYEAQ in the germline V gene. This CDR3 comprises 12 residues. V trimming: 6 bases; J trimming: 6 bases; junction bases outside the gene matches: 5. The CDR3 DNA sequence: TGTGCCAGCAGTCTCCGCGGGGGCGAGCAGTACTTC. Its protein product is CASSLRGGEQYF. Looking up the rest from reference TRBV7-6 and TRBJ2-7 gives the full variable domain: GAGVSQSPRYKVTKRGQDVALRCDPISGHVSLYWYRQALGQGPEFLTYFNYEAQQDKSGLPNDRFSAERPEGSISTLTIQRTEQRDSAMYRCASSLRGGEQYFGPGTRLTVT.

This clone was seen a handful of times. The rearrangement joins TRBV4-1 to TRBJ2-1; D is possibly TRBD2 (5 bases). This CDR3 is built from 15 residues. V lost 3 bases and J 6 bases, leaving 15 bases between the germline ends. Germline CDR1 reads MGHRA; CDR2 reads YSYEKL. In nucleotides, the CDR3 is TGCGCCAGCAGCCAGCTCCTGAGCGGTCCCAATGAGCAGTTCTTC. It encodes CASSQLLSGPNEQFF.

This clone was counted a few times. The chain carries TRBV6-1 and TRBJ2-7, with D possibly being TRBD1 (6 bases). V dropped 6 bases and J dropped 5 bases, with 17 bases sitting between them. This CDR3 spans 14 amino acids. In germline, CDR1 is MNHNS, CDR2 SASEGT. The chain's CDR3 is CASSRLGAGNEQYF. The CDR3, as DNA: TGTGCCAGCAGCCGCTTGGGGGCCGGTAACGAGCAGTACTTC.

This CDR3 is CASSYPGTADNEQFF. The CDR3 DNA is TGTGCCAGCAGTTACCCCGGGACAGCGGACAATGAGCAGTTCTTC. This rearrangement joins TRBV6-6 to TRBJ2-1; TRBD1 matches 7 bases. Germline CDR1 reads MNHNY; CDR2 reads SVGAGI (reference sequence). J was trimmed by 5 bases and V by 2 bases; bases with no gene match: 6. The CDR3 is made up of 15 amino acids.

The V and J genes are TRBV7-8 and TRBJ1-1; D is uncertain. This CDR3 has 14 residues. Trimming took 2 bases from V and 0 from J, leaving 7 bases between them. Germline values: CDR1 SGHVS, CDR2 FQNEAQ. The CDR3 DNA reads TGTGCCAGCAGCTTAAGAGCCATGAACACTGAAGCTTTCTTT. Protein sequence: CASSLRAMNTEAFF.

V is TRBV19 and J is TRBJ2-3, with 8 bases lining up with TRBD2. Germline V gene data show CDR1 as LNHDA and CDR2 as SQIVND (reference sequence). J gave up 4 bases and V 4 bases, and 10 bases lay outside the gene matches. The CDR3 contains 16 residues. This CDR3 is CASSNRWREAADTQYF. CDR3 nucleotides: TGTGCCAGTAGTAACAGGTGGCGGGAGGCGGCAGATACGCAGTATTTT.

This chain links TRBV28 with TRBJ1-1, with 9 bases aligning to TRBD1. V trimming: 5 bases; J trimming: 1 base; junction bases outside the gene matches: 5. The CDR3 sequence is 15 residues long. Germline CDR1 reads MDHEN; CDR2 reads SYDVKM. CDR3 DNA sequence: TGTGCCAGCAGTCCTCCGGGACAGGGGAACACTGAAGCTTTCTTT. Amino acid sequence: CASSPPGQGNTEAFF.